This T cell receptor beta chain is from a study of T cells in Graves' hyperthyroidism and ophthalmopathy. For the study at large: It was at initial diagnosis, before any treatment, that peripheral blood was collected. Whole-study findings and limits: In validation, the model predicted ophthalmopathy. These predictions came a median about 6.5 months before onset. Stable hyperthyroidism and ophthalmopathy were separated using 13 V-J signatures.

RNA transcripts yielded amplified TCR beta CDR3 regions. TCR CDR3 underwent first-round RT-PCR with the HTBI primer set. TCRdb recomputed calls from the multiplex PCR reads with MiXCR, one row per CDR3 protein. The sample has about 500,000 distinct CDR3 sequences, about 15% seen once. Thyroid ultrasound and orbital computed tomography, with clinical symptoms and serum thyroxine and TRAb, informed diagnoses. This clonotype showed up just a few times. The antigen remains unidentified. The receptor was derived from a woman aged 25 to 39 with Graves' ophthalmopathy. The sequenced sample was blood.

The CDR3 nucleotides read TGCAGTGCCGGGACTAGCCGAGAGCGGGAGACCCAGTACTTC. It is translated as CSAGTSRERETQYF. V is TRBV20-1 and J is TRBJ2-5, with TRBD2 matching over 9 bases. Germline lookup yields CDR1 DFQATT and CDR2 SNEGSKA (reference sequence). The CDR3 is 14 amino acids. V shed 6 bases and J 5 bases; nucleotides not matched to a gene: 10.